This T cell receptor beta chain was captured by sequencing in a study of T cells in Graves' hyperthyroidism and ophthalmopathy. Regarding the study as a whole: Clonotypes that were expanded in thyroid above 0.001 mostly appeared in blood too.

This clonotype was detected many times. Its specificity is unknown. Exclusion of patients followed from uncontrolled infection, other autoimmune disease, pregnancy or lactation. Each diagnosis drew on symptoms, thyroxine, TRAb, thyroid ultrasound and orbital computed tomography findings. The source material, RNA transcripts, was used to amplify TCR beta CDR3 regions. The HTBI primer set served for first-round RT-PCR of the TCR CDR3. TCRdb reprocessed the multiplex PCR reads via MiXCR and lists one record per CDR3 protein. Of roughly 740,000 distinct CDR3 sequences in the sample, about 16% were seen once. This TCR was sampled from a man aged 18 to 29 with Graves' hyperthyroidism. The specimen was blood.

DNA for the CDR3: TGTGCCAGCAGTCATAGGAGGGATGAGCAGTTCTTC. It yields the protein CASSHRRDEQFF. The chain couples TRBV3-1 to TRBJ2-1; maybe TRBD2 (6 bases). V lost 6 bases and J 8 bases, leaving 11 bases between the germline ends. The CDR3 runs 12 residues. Germline CDR1 is LGHDT and CDR2 is YNNKEL (reference sequence).